The entry that follows covers one TCR beta chain sequence. Antigen unknown. The data are from a study of CD8 T cells in Susac syndrome. The CDR3 has 16 residues. The V gene lost 4 bases and the J gene lost 1 base, with 11 bases spanning the gap. Germline CDR1 SGHVS, CDR2 FQNEAQ. Reverse transcription of about 0.45 to 1 ug RNA was performed with random hexamers. TCR beta CDR3 was amplified by immunoSEQ covering 54 Vbeta and 13 Jbeta. TCRdb re-analysed the immunoSEQ multiplex PCR reads in MiXCR, keeping a single row per CDR3 protein. The sample gives about 300,000 distinct CDR3 sequences, approximately 91% of which show up once; 0.18% is in the top ten. Sequencing of TCR beta drew on CD8+ and CD4+ T cells from blood. Notes on the study in general: It was acknowledged by the study that relatively few individuals were included in its TCR sequencing and HLA analysis.

The V and J genes are TRBV7-8 and TRBJ2-6; D gene uncertain. Sequenced: CD8+ T cells from PBMCs. The sequence was obtained from a human donor with multiple sclerosis. CDR3: CASSSGRTSGANVLTF. DNA for the CDR3: TGTGCCAGCAGCTCCGGACGAACATCTGGGGCCAACGTCCTGACTTTC. The variable domain in full, with the rest retrieved from reference TRBV7-8 and TRBJ2-6, is GAGVSQSPRYKVAKRGQDVALRCDPISGHVSLFWYQQALGQGPEFLTYFQNEAQLDKSGLPSDRFFAERPEGSVSTLKIQRTQQEDSAVYLCASSSGRTSGANVLTFGAGSRLTVL.